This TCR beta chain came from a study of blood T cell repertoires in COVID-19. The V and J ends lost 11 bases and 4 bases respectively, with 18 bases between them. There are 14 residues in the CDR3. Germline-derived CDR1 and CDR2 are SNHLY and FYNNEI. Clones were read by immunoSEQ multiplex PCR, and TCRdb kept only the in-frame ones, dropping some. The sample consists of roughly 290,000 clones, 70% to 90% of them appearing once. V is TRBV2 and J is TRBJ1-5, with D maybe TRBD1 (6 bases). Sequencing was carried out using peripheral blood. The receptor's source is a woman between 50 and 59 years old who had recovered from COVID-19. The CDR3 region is CAPLKGTLNQPQHF. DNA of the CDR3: TGTGCCCCTCTCAAAGGGACACTAAATCAGCCCCAGCATTTT.